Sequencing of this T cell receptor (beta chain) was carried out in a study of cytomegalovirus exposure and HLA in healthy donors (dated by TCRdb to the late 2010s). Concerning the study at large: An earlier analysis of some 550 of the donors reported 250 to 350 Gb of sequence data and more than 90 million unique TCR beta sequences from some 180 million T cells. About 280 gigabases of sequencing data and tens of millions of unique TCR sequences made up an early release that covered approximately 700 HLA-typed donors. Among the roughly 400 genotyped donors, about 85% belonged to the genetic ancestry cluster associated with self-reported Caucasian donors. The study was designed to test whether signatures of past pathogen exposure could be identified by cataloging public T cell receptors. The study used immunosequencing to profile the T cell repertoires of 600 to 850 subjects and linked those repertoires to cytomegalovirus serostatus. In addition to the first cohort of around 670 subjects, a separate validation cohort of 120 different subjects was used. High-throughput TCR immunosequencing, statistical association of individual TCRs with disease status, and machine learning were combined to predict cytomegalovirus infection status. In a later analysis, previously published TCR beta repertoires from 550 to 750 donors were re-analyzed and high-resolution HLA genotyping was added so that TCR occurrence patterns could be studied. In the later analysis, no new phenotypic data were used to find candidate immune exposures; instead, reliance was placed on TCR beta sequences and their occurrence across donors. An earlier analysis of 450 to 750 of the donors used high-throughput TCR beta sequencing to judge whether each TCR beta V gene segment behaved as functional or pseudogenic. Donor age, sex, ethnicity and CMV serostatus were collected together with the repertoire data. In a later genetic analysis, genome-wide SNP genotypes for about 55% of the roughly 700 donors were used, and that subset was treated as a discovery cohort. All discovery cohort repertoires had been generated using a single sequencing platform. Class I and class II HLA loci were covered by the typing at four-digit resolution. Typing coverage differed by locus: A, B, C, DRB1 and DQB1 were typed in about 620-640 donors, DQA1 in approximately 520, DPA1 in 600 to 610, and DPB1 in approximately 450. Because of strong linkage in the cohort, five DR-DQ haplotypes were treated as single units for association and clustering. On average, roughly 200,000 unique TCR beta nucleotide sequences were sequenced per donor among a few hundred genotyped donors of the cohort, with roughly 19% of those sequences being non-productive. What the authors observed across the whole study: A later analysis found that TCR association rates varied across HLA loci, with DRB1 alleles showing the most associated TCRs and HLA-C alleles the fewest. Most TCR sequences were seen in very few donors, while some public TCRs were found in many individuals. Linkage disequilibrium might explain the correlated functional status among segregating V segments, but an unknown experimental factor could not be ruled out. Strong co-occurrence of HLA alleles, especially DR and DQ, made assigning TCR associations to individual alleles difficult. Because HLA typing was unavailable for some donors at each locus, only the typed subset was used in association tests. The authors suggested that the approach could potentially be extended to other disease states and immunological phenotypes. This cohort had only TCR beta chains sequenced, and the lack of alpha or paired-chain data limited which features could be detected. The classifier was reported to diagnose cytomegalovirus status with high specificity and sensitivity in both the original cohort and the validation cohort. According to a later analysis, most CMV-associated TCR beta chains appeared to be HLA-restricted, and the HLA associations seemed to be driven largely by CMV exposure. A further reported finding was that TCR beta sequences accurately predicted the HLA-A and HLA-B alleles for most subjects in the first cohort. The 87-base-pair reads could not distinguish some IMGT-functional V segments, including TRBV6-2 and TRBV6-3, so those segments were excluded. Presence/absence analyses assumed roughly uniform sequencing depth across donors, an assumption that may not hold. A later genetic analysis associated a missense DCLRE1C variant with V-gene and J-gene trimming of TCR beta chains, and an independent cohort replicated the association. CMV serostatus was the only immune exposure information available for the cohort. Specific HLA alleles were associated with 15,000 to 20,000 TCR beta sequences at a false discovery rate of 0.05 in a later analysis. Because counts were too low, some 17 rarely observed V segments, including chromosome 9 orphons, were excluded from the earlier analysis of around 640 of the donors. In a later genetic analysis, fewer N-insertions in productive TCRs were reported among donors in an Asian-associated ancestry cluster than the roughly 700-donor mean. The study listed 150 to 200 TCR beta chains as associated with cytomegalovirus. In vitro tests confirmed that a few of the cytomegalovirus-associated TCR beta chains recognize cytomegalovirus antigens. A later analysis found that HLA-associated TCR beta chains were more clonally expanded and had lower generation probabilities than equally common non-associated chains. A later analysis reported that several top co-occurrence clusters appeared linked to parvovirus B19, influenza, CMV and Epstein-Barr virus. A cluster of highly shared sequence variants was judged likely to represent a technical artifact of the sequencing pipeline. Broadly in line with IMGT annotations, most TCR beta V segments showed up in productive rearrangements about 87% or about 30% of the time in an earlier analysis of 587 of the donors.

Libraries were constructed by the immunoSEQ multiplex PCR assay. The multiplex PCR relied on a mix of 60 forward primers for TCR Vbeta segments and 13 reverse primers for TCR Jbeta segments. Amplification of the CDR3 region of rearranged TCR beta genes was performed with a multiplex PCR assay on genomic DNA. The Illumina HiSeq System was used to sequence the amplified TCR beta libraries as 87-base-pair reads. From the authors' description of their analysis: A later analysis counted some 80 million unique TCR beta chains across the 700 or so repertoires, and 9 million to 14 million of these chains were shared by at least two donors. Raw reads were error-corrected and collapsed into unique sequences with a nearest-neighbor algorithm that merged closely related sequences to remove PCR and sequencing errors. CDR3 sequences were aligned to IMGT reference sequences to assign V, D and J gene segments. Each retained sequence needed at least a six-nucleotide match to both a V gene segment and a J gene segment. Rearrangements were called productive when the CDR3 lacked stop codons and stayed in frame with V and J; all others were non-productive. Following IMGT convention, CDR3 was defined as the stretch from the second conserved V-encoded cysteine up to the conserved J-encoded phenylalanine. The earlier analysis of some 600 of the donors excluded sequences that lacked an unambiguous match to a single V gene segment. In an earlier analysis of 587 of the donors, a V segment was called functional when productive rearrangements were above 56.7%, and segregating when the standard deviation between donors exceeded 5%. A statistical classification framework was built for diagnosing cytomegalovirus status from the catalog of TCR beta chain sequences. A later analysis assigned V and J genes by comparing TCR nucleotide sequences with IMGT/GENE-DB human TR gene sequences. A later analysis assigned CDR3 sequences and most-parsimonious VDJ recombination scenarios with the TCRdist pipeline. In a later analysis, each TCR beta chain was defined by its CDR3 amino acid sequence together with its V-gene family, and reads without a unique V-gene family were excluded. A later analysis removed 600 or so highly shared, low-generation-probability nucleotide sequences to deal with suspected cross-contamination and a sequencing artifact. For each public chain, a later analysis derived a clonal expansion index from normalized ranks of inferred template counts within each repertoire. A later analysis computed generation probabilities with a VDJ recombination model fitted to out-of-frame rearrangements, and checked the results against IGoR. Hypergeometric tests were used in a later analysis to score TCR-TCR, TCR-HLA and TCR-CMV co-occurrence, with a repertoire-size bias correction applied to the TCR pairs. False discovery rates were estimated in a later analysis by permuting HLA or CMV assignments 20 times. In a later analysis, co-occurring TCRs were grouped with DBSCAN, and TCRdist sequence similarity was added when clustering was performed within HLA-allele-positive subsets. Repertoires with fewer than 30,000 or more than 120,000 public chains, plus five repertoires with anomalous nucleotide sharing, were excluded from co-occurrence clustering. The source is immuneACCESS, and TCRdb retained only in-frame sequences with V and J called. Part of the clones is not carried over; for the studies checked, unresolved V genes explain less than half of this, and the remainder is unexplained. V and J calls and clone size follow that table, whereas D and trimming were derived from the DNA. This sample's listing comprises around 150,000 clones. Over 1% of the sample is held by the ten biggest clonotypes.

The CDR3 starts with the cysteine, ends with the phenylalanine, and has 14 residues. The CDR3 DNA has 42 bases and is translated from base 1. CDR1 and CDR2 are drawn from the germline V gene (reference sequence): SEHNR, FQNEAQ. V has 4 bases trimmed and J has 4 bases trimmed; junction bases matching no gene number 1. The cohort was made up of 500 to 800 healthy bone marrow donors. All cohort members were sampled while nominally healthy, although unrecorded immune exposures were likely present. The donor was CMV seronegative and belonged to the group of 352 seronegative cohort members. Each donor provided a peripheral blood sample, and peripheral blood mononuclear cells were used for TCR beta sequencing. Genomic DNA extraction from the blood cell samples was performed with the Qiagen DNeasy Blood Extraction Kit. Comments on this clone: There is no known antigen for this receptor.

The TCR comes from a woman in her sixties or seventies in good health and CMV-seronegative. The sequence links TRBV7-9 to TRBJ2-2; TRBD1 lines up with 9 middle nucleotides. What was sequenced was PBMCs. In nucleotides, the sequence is TGTGCCAGCAGCTCGGGACAGGGCACCGGGGAGCTGTTTTTT. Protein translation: CASSSGQGTGELFF.